This T cell receptor (beta chain) emerged from a study of T cell responses to AZD1222 COVID-19 vaccine (dated by TCRdb to about 2021). The study in broad terms: AZD1222 recipients with second doses at about 4 weeks or about 12 weeks were pooled, because spike-specific TCR depth and breadth did not differ between schedules. TCR sequencing covered more than 230 trial participants: 207 given two doses of AZD1222 and some 25 given two doses of MenACWY control vaccine. Trial participants were enrolled into age subgroups of 18-55, 56-69 and 70-plus years, which contained around 150, 29 and 61 TCR-sequenced participants, respectively. Results and caveats for the whole study, not just this receptor: Vaccine-associated CD4 TCRs spanned the whole spike protein, with dominant responses in regions 160-218 and 743-854. The 56-69-year group was small, and its depth increase did not reach significance, likely because of low power. After two AZD1222 doses, both the breadth and the depth of spike-specific TCRs were significantly higher than at day 0 and than in MenACWY recipients. Conclusions about previously exposed vaccinees are limited, since just five or six AZD1222 recipients were seropositive for SARS-CoV-2 at baseline. Because no day 14 peak-response samples were available, the repertoires could be characterized only after the peak T cell response. Participants were mostly white British and included more females than males, and it was suggested by the authors that clonal diversity may have been underestimated. Reportedly, close to half of the unique spike-specific TCRs recognized epitopes lying outside the regions that are mutated in the B.1.351 and B.1.1.7 variants.

The CDR3 regions of human TCRbeta chains were analyzed by immunosequencing. On the authors' methods: Repertoire TCRs were checked for matches against a reference library of SARS-CoV-2-specific TCRs that had been generated using the MIRA antigen-specificity platform. Breadth meant the fraction of unique TCRs that were SARS-CoV-2-associated, whereas depth meant the fraction of total T cells that were SARS-CoV-2-associated. Using the MIRA data, each spike-specific TCR was assigned both to the spike region to which the TCR was reactive and to a CD4 or CD8 class. Log10-transformed breadth and depth values were compared by one-way ANOVA with Sidak's multiple comparisons tests. TCRdb took over this immuneACCESS table, retaining in-frame rearrangements with V and J assigned. Such tables are incomplete; in checked studies, under half of the missing clones stem from an unresolved V gene, and the remainder is unexplained. Clone size and V and J calls were adopted from that table, with D and trimming inferred from the DNA. The sample contains tens of thousands of clones, roughly 90% of them found a single time. Clones ranked in the top ten supply around 6.7% of the sample.

In regard to this clone: Its antigen remains undetermined. No much larger clonotype is one base removed from it; base qualities were not supplied.

Compared with germline, V lacks 4 bases and J lacks 2 bases; bases without a gene match: 6. The CDR3, from cysteine to phenylalanine, totals 15 residues. Only the CDR3 DNA is retained, 45 bases long and in frame from the first base. As encoded in the germline V gene (reference sequence), CDR1 is MNHEY while CDR2 is SMNVEV. This specimen's time point label, interpreted: baseline before first vaccination. The vaccinee samples were drawn from two UK trials, COV001 and COV002, one of which was a single-blind randomized controlled phase 2/3 trial testing AZD1222 (ChAdOx1 nCoV-19) in healthy adults. For TCRbeta chain sequencing, PBMC samples were collected from trial participants at day 0 and at day 28 after the second dose.

Recombination connected TRBV27 to TRBJ2-3, with 7 bases in between that match TRBD1. Sample: peripheral blood, taken on day 0 of AZD1222 vaccination. This receptor was identified in an adult in good health. The CDR3 corresponds to CASSSPDRYTDTQYF. The DNA sequence reads TGTGCCAGCAGTTCACCGGACAGGTACACAGATACGCAGTATTTT.